The 21 T cell receptor beta chains below come from one sample, sequenced in a study of cytomegalovirus exposure and HLA in healthy donors. PCR primers comprised 60 Vbeta and 13 Jbeta primers. This table comes from immunoSEQ multiplex PCR, and its TCRdb copy is limited to in-frame clones, with some not included. The sample holds 300,000 or so clones; roughly 86% are singletons and the top ten take 2% to 2.5%. Sample: PBMCs. Receptor source: a middle-aged woman in good health and CMV-seropositive.

The rearrangement uses TRBV7-3 and TRBJ2-7, with TRBD2 matching 9 bases. The CDR3 runs to 14 residues. Germline loops: CDR1 SGHTA, CDR2 FQGTGA. Trimming removed 2 bases from V and 5 bases from J; junction bases left unmatched: 4. CDR3 DNA sequence: TGTGCCAGCAGCTTAGCGGGAGGGTTGGACGAGCAGTACTTC. Amino acids: CASSLAGGLDEQYF.

In this sample, this clone turned up a few times. The chain recombines TRBV6-5 with TRBJ2-7; possible D gene TRBD1, 5 bases. Trimming pared 5 bases from V and 0 bases from J, leaving 8 bases between. Germline CDR1 MNHEY, CDR2 SVGAGI. This CDR3 has 13 amino acids. CDR3 sequence: CASSDRGSYEQYF. CDR3 sequence (DNA): TGTGCCAGCAGTGACAGAGGCTCCTACGAGCAGTACTTC.

The V and J genes are TRBV28 and TRBJ2-5, with 7 bases lining up with TRBD1. With 6 bases clipped from V and 0 bases from J, the junction kept 7 bases outside the gene matches. The CDR3 has 15 residues. Germline V gene sequence: CDR1 MDHEN, CDR2 SYDVKM. CDR3 in amino acids: CASSWLTGNQETQYF. The DNA of the CDR3 is TGTGCCAGCAGCTGGCTGACAGGGAACCAAGAGACCCAGTACTTC.

The chain employs TRBV7-8 and TRBJ2-5, with a possible D match to TRBD2 (5 bases). Trimming stripped 3 bases from V and 0 bases from J, with 8 bases between. The CDR3 length is 14 residues. Germline V lookup: CDR1 SGHVS, CDR2 FQNEAQ. The CDR3 loop is CASSFRDYQETQYF. CDR3 bases: TGTGCCAGCAGCTTCCGGGATTACCAAGAGACCCAGTACTTC.

The chain uses TRBV7-3 and TRBJ2-2; D is possibly TRBD1 (5 bases). Trimming cost V 5 bases and J 2 bases, with 12 bases left between them. CDR3 length equals 15 residues. The V gene's germline CDR1 is SGHTA and CDR2 FQGTGA. The CDR3 coding sequence is TGTGCCAGCAGCCTCAGGGCTATCAACACCGGGGAGCTGTTTTTT. This sequence encodes CASSLRAINTGELFF.

This clone was recorded only once. The gene calls are TRBV11-3 and TRBJ1-3; 7 nucleotides agree with TRBD1. J was trimmed by 0 bases and V by 5 bases; bases with no gene match: 4. The germline CDR1 and CDR2 sequences are SGHNT and YENEEA. There are 15 residues in the CDR3. In nucleotides, the CDR3 is TGTGCCAGCAGCCCAACAGGGGTCTCTGGAAACACCATATATTTT. It is translated as CASSPTGVSGNTIYF.

This chain joins TRBV30 and TRBJ1-5, with 7 positions matching TRBD1. CDR1 is GTSNPN and CDR2 is SVGIG in the germline V gene (reference sequence). With 4 bases clipped from V and 2 bases from J, the junction kept 8 bases outside the gene matches. The length of the CDR3 is 15 residues. This chain's CDR3 is CAWMGRGSGNQPQHF. CDR3 nucleotides: TGTGCCTGGATGGGCAGGGGGTCCGGCAATCAGCCCCAGCATTTT.

The gene calls are TRBV27 and TRBJ2-2; D might be TRBD1 (6 bases). V gave up 7 bases and J gave up 6 bases, with 21 bases separating them. This CDR3 has 16 amino acids. Germline V CDR1 and CDR2: MNHEY, SMNVEV (reference sequence). The CDR3 here is CASTLWGLGGAGELFF. CDR3 coding DNA: TGTGCCAGCACTCTTTGGGGGCTAGGGGGTGCCGGGGAGCTGTTTTTT.

Here the CDR3 DNA reads TGCAGCGTTCTATCCCTAGTAGTCACCTCCTACGAGCAGTACTTC. Protein product: CSVLSLVVTSYEQYF. The chain couples TRBV29-1 to TRBJ2-7; no clear D. V was cut by 5 bases and J by 0 bases, with 17 bases left in between. The CDR3 is made up of 15 amino acids. Germline V gives CDR1 SQVTM, CDR2 ANQGSEA.

V gene TRBV27 combines with J gene TRBJ2-2, with a tentative D call TRBD2 (5 bases). The germline V and J ends were trimmed by 8 bases and 7 bases, with 11 bases remaining between them. Germline V gene data show CDR1 as MNHEY and CDR2 as SMNVEV (reference sequence). The CDR3 is made up of 12 amino acids. CDR3 DNA sequence: TGTGCCAGCTCTCGGCGGGTCGGGGAGCTGTTTTTT. This codes for CASSRRVGELFF.

The chain links TRBV25-1 to TRBJ2-2; TRBD1 agrees at 10 bases. Germline V lookup: CDR1 MGHDK, CDR2 SYGVNS. The trim removed 6 bases at V and 3 bases at J, leaving 7 bases unmatched. This CDR3 comprises 16 residues. The CDR3 DNA is TGTGCCAGCAGGGACCCCGGGACAGGGGACACCGGGGAGCTGTTTTTT. The encoded protein is CASRDPGTGDTGELFF.

Of note for this clone: A read error may account for a junction end that differs from germline. V is TRBV7-7 and J is TRBJ2-3; TRBD2 matches at 10 bases. Germline CDR1 is SSHAT and CDR2 is FNYEAQ (reference sequence). The CDR3 loop spans 15 amino acids. As DNA, the CDR3 is TGTGCTAGCAGCTTAGGACTAGCGGTGACAGATACGCAGTATTTT. Its protein is CASSLGLAVTDTQYF.

The rearrangement joins TRBV27 to TRBJ2-6; maybe TRBD1 (6 bases). The CDR3 extends over 17 amino acids. Germline loops: CDR1 MNHEY, CDR2 SMNVEV (reference sequence). The germline V and J ends were trimmed by 1 base and 3 bases, with 13 bases remaining between them. In nucleotides, the CDR3 is TGTGCCAGCAGTTTATATGGACAGCATGGTGGGGCCAACGTCCTGACTTTC. This encodes CASSLYGQHGGANVLTF. The variable domain in full, with the rest retrieved from reference TRBV27 and TRBJ2-6, is EAQVTQNPRYLITVTGKKLTVTCSQNMNHEYMSWYRQDPGLGLRQIYYSMNVEVTDKGDVPEGYKVSRKEKRNFPLILESPSPNQTSLYFCASSLYGQHGGANVLTFGAGSRLTVL.

The V and J genes are TRBV19 and TRBJ1-2; no clear D gene. Trimming stripped 0 bases from V and 0 bases from J, with 14 bases between. The CDR3 contains 17 residues. Germline V gene data show CDR1 as LNHDA and CDR2 as SQIVND (reference sequence). The CDR3 DNA follows: TGTGCCAGTAGTATAGACGTGGCAGATCTAGCTAACTATGGCTACACCTTC. It codes for CASSIDVADLANYGYTF. The whole variable domain, remainder taken from reference TRBV19 and TRBJ1-2, is DGGITQSPKYLFRKEGQNVTLSCEQNLNHDAMYWYRQDPGQGLRLIYYSQIVNDFQKGDIAEGYSVSREKKESFPLTVTSAQKNPTAFYLCASSIDVADLANYGYTFGSGTRLTVV.

This rearrangement joins TRBV5-1 to TRBJ2-1; D is ambiguous. Germline lookup yields CDR1 SGHRS and CDR2 YFSETQ. The V end was cut by 2 bases, the J end by 7 bases, with 4 bases between. The CDR3 runs 11 residues. CDR3 nucleotides: TGCGCCAGCAGCTTTCGTAATGAGCAGTTCTTC. The encoded protein is CASSFRNEQFF.

The genes are TRBV4-2 and TRBJ2-1, with 7 bases that match TRBD2. Germline V lookup: CDR1 LGHNA, CDR2 YNFKEQ. V shed 4 bases, J shed 6 bases, and the junction held 6 bases outside the gene matches. This CDR3 is 14 amino acids long. The CDR3 coding sequence is TGTGCCAGCAGCCGGCCGCGGGGGATCAATGAGCAGTTCTTC. This gives the protein CASSRPRGINEQFF.

This clone appeared a few times. This rearrangement joins TRBV25-1 to TRBJ1-2; the match to TRBD1 covers 9 bases. Per the germline V gene, CDR1 is MGHDK and CDR2 is SYGVNS. With 4 bases clipped from V and 8 bases from J, the junction kept 11 bases outside the gene matches. This CDR3 comprises 15 residues. The CDR3 protein is CASSGTGEVPHGYTF. Written as DNA, the CDR3 is TGTGCCAGCAGTGGGACAGGGGAGGTTCCCCACGGCTACACCTTC.

The V call is TRBV29-1, the J call TRBJ2-5; D uncertain. V was shortened by 1 base and J by 4 bases, with 10 bases between the two germline ends. The CDR3 runs to 13 residues. Germline V gene data show CDR1 as SQVTM and CDR2 as ANQGSEA. Here the CDR3 reads CSVEGGSGETQYF. Here the CDR3 DNA reads TGCAGCGTTGAAGGTGGTAGTGGAGAGACCCAGTACTTC.

This chain joins TRBV27 and TRBJ2-5; TRBD2 matches at 7 bases. CDR3 length: 15 residues. V shed 5 bases, J shed 5 bases, and the junction held 11 bases outside the gene matches. Germline V gene sequence: CDR1 MNHEY, CDR2 SMNVEV (reference sequence). CDR3 sequence (DNA): TGTGCCAGCAGTCCCCTAGCGGTCTCGGGGGAGACCCAGTACTTC. This sequence encodes CASSPLAVSGETQYF.

The chain is built from TRBV19 and TRBJ2-5; D might be TRBD2 (5 bases). The CDR3 has 11 amino acids. Germline V gene sequence: CDR1 LNHDA, CDR2 SQIVND (reference sequence). Between the trimmed V and J ends, which lost 6 bases and 4 bases, there was a span of 6 bases. As DNA, the CDR3 is TGTGCCAGTAGAGGAGGAGAGACCCAGTACTTC. Amino acids: CASRGGETQYF.

The CDR3 bases are TGTGCCAGCAGCTTGAGAACGGTTAGATCCACAGATACGCAGTATTTT. Protein: CASSLRTVRSTDTQYF. The chain uses TRBV5-6 and TRBJ2-3; unclear D gene. V was clipped by 1 base and J by 2 bases, with 14 bases between them. CDR3 size: 16 residues. CDR1 and CDR2 from the germline V gene are SGHDT and YYEEEE.